The 3 T cell receptor beta chains listed next were all sequenced from one sample in a study of T-cell memory formation after mild COVID-19. One entry per CDR3 protein, called by TCRdb with MiXCR from the 5' RACE reads. The sample has a few hundred thousand distinct CDR3 sequences; approximately 15% are singletons. The sequenced sample was PBMCs or a T cell subset sorted from them (not recorded which). The receptor set was obtained from a man between 18 and 29 years old who had mild COVID-19 (a few samples of this study predate the infection). Cell type and time point are not known.

Only a few counts were recorded for this clonotype. The rearrangement uses TRBV27 and TRBJ1-2; 8 bases line up with TRBD1. V shed 2 bases, J shed 4 bases, and the junction held 9 bases outside the gene matches. This CDR3 region has 16 residues. Germline V gene lookup returns CDR1 MNHEY and CDR2 SMNVEV (reference sequence). The CDR3 loop reads CASSLQGRGPLYGYTF. CDR3 DNA: TGTGCCAGCAGTTTACAGGGCAGGGGGCCCCTCTATGGCTACACCTTC.

The chain is built from TRBV20-1 and TRBJ2-1; D possibly corresponds to TRBD1 (6 bases). CDR1 is DFQATT and CDR2 is SNEGSKA in the germline V gene (reference sequence). V was shortened by 1 base and J by 2 bases, with 12 bases between the two germline ends. This CDR3 has 15 residues. CDR3 residues: CSARARQGPYNEQFF. CDR3 sequence (DNA): TGCAGTGCTAGAGCCCGGCAGGGGCCCTACAATGAGCAGTTCTTC.

This rearrangement joins TRBV5-1 to TRBJ1-6, with 7 nucleotides matching TRBD1. After removal of 4 bases from V and 7 bases from J, the junction contained 5 bases not matched to a gene. Germline loops: CDR1 SGHRS, CDR2 YFSETQ. The CDR3 spans 14 residues. The CDR3 here is CASSPGQPNSPLHF. The CDR3 DNA is TGCGCCAGCAGCCCGGGACAGCCCAATTCACCCCTCCACTTT.